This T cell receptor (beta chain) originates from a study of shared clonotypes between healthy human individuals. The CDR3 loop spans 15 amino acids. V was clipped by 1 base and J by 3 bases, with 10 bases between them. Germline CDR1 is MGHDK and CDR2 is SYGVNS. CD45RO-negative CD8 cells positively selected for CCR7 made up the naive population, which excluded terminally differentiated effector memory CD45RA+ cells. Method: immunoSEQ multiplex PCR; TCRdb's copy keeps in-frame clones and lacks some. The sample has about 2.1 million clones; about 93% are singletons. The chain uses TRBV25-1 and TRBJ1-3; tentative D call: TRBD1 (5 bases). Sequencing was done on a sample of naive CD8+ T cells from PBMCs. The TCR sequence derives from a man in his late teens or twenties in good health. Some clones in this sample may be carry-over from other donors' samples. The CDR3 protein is CASSELSGDGNTIYF. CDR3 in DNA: TGTGCCAGCAGTGAATTATCGGGGGATGGAAACACCATATATTTT.